The source of this T cell receptor beta chain is a study of OX40 agonist ivuxolimab in advanced cancers. In the study overall: All patients had ivuxolimab intravenously every 2 weeks at 0.01 to 10 mg/kg.

Repertoires were generated with immunoSEQ multiplex PCR, while TCRdb's copy carries only in-frame clones and drops some. The profile shows about 14,000 clones, about 77% of them singletons. Study-wide findings and caveats: CD8+ T cells showed, on average, more clonal expansion than CD4+ cells. Low normalized T-cell clonal expansion was also seen in some nonresponders.

This clone was picked up one time. Its antigen remains unidentified. V lost 6 bases and J lost 7, with 22 bases in between. CDR3 length: 16 amino acids. Germline V gene data show CDR1 as SEHNR and CDR2 as FQNEAQ (reference sequence). The chain employs TRBV7-9 and TRBJ1-3, with D uncertain. The sample was CD4+ or CD8+ T cells sorted from blood, taken in a trial of the OX40 agonist ivuxolimab. This TCR derives from an adult with an advanced solid tumor such as melanoma, head and neck, liver or kidney cancer. CDR3 sequence: CASRSTGGELRNTIYF. The CDR3 nucleotides are TGTGCCAGCAGGTCAACCGGCGGGGAACTCCGGAACACCATATATTTT.